The clone carrying this T cell receptor (beta chain) has ten or more counts. Attachment of unique molecular identifiers to individual cDNA molecules was performed. Each CDR3 protein gets one entry after TCRdb re-called the 5' RACE reads with MiXCR. The table records tens of thousands of distinct CDR3 sequences, approximately 12% of them present only once. The entry originates in a study of early T cells in non-severe SARS-CoV-2 infection. There are 13 residues in the CDR3. Germline CDR1 is LNHDA and CDR2 is SQIVND (reference sequence). Trimming stripped 6 bases from V and 2 bases from J, with 10 bases between.

The receptor was derived from an adult who was a healthcare worker with PCR-confirmed SARS-CoV-2 infection or an uninfected control (not recorded which). The sample comprised whole blood. The chain employs TRBV19 and TRBJ1-2; maybe TRBD1 (6 bases). The CDR3 region has the DNA TGTGCCAGTAGAACAGGGAAAAACTATGGCTACACCTTC. Protein: CASRTGKNYGYTF.